The T cell receptor (beta chain) described here comes from a study of cytomegalovirus exposure and HLA in healthy donors. Use of 60 Vbeta and 13 Jbeta primers characterized the PCR. Produced via immunoSEQ multiplex PCR; TCRdb's table is partial and in-frame only. The sample has around 140,000 clones; roughly 82% are singletons. The length of the CDR3 is 16 residues. With V trimmed by 1 base and J by 5 bases, 6 bases remained unmatched. Germline lookup yields CDR1 SGHTA and CDR2 FQGNSA. Donors in the study were healthy people who gave bone marrow. General study findings and limits: HLA restriction was apparent for most CMV-associated TCR beta chains in a later analysis. Previous analysis showed most TCR beta V segments were productive about 90% or about 30% of the time. Cytomegalovirus-associated status was assigned to some 160 TCR beta chains.

Concerning this clone: What it binds is unknown.

Sequenced input: PBMCs. The chain links TRBV7-2 to TRBJ2-5; 11 positions match TRBD1. The source is a young man in good health and CMV-seropositive. CDR3 DNA sequence: TGTGCCAGCAGCTTAGTAGGGACAGGGGGACGGGAGACCCAGTACTTC. Protein: CASSLVGTGGRETQYF.